This entry describes one TCR beta chain. The data were obtained in a study of control samples from healthy donors and cancer patients. The table came from immunoSEQ multiplex PCR; TCRdb's copy has only in-frame clones and leaves some out. Of tens of thousands of clones listed, approximately 84% are singletons. The CDR3 is made up of 16 amino acids. CDR1 is SGHAT and CDR2 is FQDESV in the germline V gene (reference sequence). V was trimmed by 0 bases and J by 2 bases, leaving 11 bases between them. Specimen: PBMCs. The chain is built from TRBV11-1 and TRBJ2-1; D unresolved. This clonotype originated in a man aged 65 to 85 with lung cancer. CDR3 region: CASSLAGVQAYNEQFF. CDR3 nucleotides: TGTGCCAGCAGCTTAGCTGGGGTCCAGGCCTACAATGAGCAGTTCTTC.